This TCR beta chain was sequenced during a study of cytomegalovirus exposure and HLA in healthy donors (TCRdb year 2017). At the level of the whole study: An earlier analysis of roughly 610 of the donors reported about 300 Gb of sequence data and 117 million unique TCR beta sequences obtained from some 200 million T cells. An early release that covered some 630 HLA-typed donors contained around 330 gigabases of sequencing data and 70 million to 100 million unique TCR sequences. The genetic ancestry cluster associated with self-reported Caucasian donors included over 80% of the 300 to 450 genotyped donors. The aim of the study was to test whether cataloging public T cell receptors could identify signatures of past pathogen exposure. Using immunosequencing, the study profiled T cell repertoires from 640 or so subjects and related those repertoires to cytomegalovirus serostatus. A separate validation cohort of about 110 different subjects was used in addition to the 666-subject first cohort. To predict cytomegalovirus infection status, the study combined high-throughput TCR immunosequencing, statistical association of individual TCRs with disease status, and machine learning. To study patterns of TCR occurrence, a later analysis re-analyzed previously published TCR beta repertoires from 700 or so donors and added high-resolution HLA genotyping. Rather than drawing on any new phenotypic data, the later analysis identified candidate immune exposures from TCR beta sequences and the way those sequences occurred across donors. An earlier analysis of roughly 600 of the donors used high-throughput TCR beta sequencing to judge whether each TCR beta V gene segment behaved as functional or pseudogenic. Donor age, sex, ethnicity and CMV serostatus were compiled together with the repertoire data. Genome-wide SNP genotypes for about three fifths of the roughly 700 donors were used in a later genetic analysis, which treated that subset as a discovery cohort. All discovery cohort repertoires had been generated on a single sequencing platform. Both class I and class II loci were covered by HLA typing, at four-digit resolution. The number of typed donors differed by locus: roughly 629-640 for A, B, C, DRB1 and DQB1; roughly 510 for DQA1; about 600 for DPA1; and roughly 470 for DPB1. A handful of DR-DQ haplotypes were handled as single units for association and clustering because linkage in the cohort was strong. Among some 400 genotyped donors of the cohort, an average of around 240,000 unique TCR beta nucleotide sequences was sequenced per donor, of which about 19% were non-productive. What the authors observed across the whole study: A cluster of highly shared sequence variants was judged likely to be a technical artifact of the sequencing pipeline. Because the 87-base-pair reads could not distinguish some IMGT-functional V segments, including TRBV6-2 and TRBV6-3, those segments were excluded. In a later genetic analysis, a missense DCLRE1C variant was associated with V-gene and J-gene trimming of TCR beta chains, and the association was replicated in an independent cohort. When HLA alleles, especially DR and DQ, strongly co-occurred, attributing TCR associations to individual alleles was difficult. Most TCR sequences were observed very rarely across donors, whereas some public TCRs were present in many individuals. For the cohort, immune exposure information was limited to CMV serostatus. Several of the top co-occurrence clusters appeared to be linked to parvovirus B19, influenza, CMV and Epstein-Barr virus, according to a later analysis. In a later analysis, the rate of TCR association differed among HLA loci, with DRB1 alleles having the most associated TCRs and HLA-C alleles having the fewest. Specific HLA alleles were associated with 15,000 to 20,000 TCR beta sequences at a false discovery rate of 0.05 in a later analysis. Compared with the roughly 600-donor mean, donors in an Asian-associated ancestry cluster had fewer N-insertions in productive TCRs, according to a later genetic analysis. Cytomegalovirus status was reported to be diagnosed by the classifier with high specificity and sensitivity in both the original and validation cohorts. A total of about 180 TCR beta chains were listed by the study as associated with cytomegalovirus. This cohort had only TCR beta chains sequenced, and the lack of alpha or paired-chain data limited which features could be detected. Because HLA typing was unavailable for some donors at each locus, only the typed subset was used in association tests. In a later analysis, HLA-associated TCR beta chains showed more clonal expansion and lower generation probabilities than non-associated chains that were equally common. Broadly in line with IMGT annotations, most TCR beta V segments showed up in productive rearrangements about 87% or about 30% of the time in an earlier analysis of 587 of the donors. Correlated functional status among segregating V segments might reflect linkage disequilibrium, but an unknown experimental factor could not be ruled out. Presence/absence analyses assumed roughly uniform sequencing depth across donors, an assumption that may not hold. A further reported finding was that TCR beta sequences accurately predicted the HLA-A and HLA-B alleles for most subjects in the first cohort. Because counts were too low, seventeen rarely observed V segments, including chromosome 9 orphons, were left out of the earlier analysis of a few hundred of the donors. A few of the identified cytomegalovirus-associated TCR beta chains were confirmed in vitro to be specific for cytomegalovirus antigens. According to a later analysis, most CMV-associated TCR beta chains appeared to be HLA-restricted, and the HLA associations seemed to be driven largely by CMV exposure. The authors suggested that the approach could potentially be generalized to other disease states and immunological phenotypes.

In total, 600 or so healthy bone marrow donors made up the cohort. At the time of sampling, all cohort members were nominally healthy, though unrecorded immune exposures were likely present. The donor was CMV seronegative and belonged to the group of more than 300 seronegative cohort members. Every donor gave a peripheral blood sample, and the peripheral blood mononuclear cells from that sample were used for TCR beta sequencing. Genomic DNA extraction from the blood cell samples was performed with the Qiagen DNeasy Blood Extraction Kit. On this clone: Its antigen specificity is not known. Base qualities are not at hand, and no much larger clone is one base apart.

Including cysteine and phenylalanine, the CDR3 has 17 amino acids. Just the 51-base CDR3 DNA is kept, in frame starting at base 1. V drops 0 bases and J drops 1 base, leaving 15 bases in between. The germline V gene encodes CDR1 LGHNA and CDR2 YSLEER. Libraries were constructed by the immunoSEQ multiplex PCR assay. For the multiplex PCR, a mixture combining 60 forward primers for TCR Vbeta segments and 13 reverse primers for TCR Jbeta segments was used. The CDR3 region of rearranged TCR beta genes was amplified from genomic DNA by a multiplex PCR assay. The amplified TCR beta libraries were sequenced on the Illumina HiSeq System as 87-base-pair reads. In the source study's methods: In a later analysis, around 80 million unique TCR beta chains were counted across the 500 to 850 repertoires, and roughly 10 million of these chains were shared by at least two donors. A nearest-neighbor algorithm error-corrected the raw reads and collapsed the reads into unique sequences, merging closely related sequences to remove PCR and sequencing errors. To assign V, D and J gene segments, CDR3 sequences were aligned to IMGT reference sequences. Each retained sequence needed at least a six-nucleotide match to both a V gene segment and a J gene segment. Rearrangements were classified as productive when the CDR3 lacked stop codons and remained in frame with V and J, and all other rearrangements were classified as non-productive. CDR3 was defined by IMGT convention, running from the second conserved V-encoded cysteine to the conserved J-encoded phenylalanine. The earlier analysis of 550 to 650 of the donors excluded any sequence lacking an unambiguous match to a single V gene segment. An earlier analysis of around 600 of the donors classified V segments as functional when productive rearrangements were above 56.7% and as segregating when the standard deviation between donors was above 5%. A statistical classification framework was built for diagnosing cytomegalovirus status from the catalog of TCR beta chain sequences. In a later analysis, V and J genes were assigned by comparing TCR nucleotide sequences against IMGT/GENE-DB human TR gene sequences. The TCRdist pipeline was used in a later analysis to assign CDR3 sequences and most-parsimonious VDJ recombination scenarios. In a later analysis, each TCR beta chain was defined by its CDR3 amino acid sequence together with its V-gene family, and reads without a unique V-gene family were excluded. To address suspected cross-contamination and a sequencing artifact, a later analysis removed over 500 highly shared, low-generation-probability nucleotide sequences. In a later analysis, a clonal expansion index for each public chain was calculated from normalized within-repertoire ranks of inferred template counts. A later analysis computed generation probabilities with a VDJ recombination model fitted to out-of-frame rearrangements, and checked the results against IGoR. In a later analysis, TCR-TCR, TCR-HLA and TCR-CMV co-occurrence was scored with hypergeometric tests, and a repertoire-size bias correction was applied to TCR pairs. To estimate false discovery rates, a later analysis permuted the HLA or CMV assignments 20 times. In a later analysis, co-occurring TCRs were grouped using DBSCAN, with TCRdist sequence similarity added in when clustering inside HLA-allele-positive subsets. Repertoires with fewer than 30,000 or more than 120,000 public chains, plus five repertoires with anomalous nucleotide sharing, were excluded from co-occurrence clustering. TCRdb mirrors the immuneACCESS table, restricted to in-frame sequences. Some clones are absent from its copies; in checked studies, under half trace to an unresolved V gene, and the reason for the others is unknown. That table gives V, J and clone size, and the DNA gave D and trimming. This sample holds 98,000 or so clones; around three quarters were observed only once. The ten largest clones represent about 2% of the sample.

The TCR comes from a man between 40 and 49 years old in good health and CMV-seronegative. The sample comprised PBMCs. The rearranged chain carries TRBV4-3 and TRBJ2-5; possibly the D gene is TRBD1, per 6 matching bases. CDR3 region: CASSQDLTPTGQETQYF. The sequenced DNA is TGCGCCAGCAGCCAAGACCTGACCCCGACAGGCCAAGAGACCCAGTACTTC.